These 15 T cell receptor beta chains originate from one sample sequenced in a study of cytomegalovirus exposure and HLA in healthy donors. The PCR ran on 60 Vbeta and 13 Jbeta primers. Only in-frame clones appear in the TCRdb table, and some are missing; sequencing was by immunoSEQ multiplex PCR. The table includes 150,000 or so clones, around 74% detected once. What was sequenced was PBMCs. The receptors here all came from a female donor in good health and CMV-seronegative.

The chain is built from TRBV27 and TRBJ2-1; D unresolved. This CDR3 spans 16 amino acids. The ends were cut back, 4 bases at V and 3 bases at J, with 16 bases in the middle. The germline V gene encodes CDR1 MNHEY and CDR2 SMNVEV (reference sequence). In DNA, the CDR3 is TGTGCCAGCAGTTCCCTCGTGGGTCCTAGCTACAATGAGCAGTTCTTC. The encoded protein is CASSSLVGPSYNEQFF.

This clone was seen a single time. The chain links TRBV10-2 to TRBJ2-3; no clear D gene. The germline V and J ends were trimmed by 4 bases and 2 bases, with 4 bases remaining between them. The CDR3 consists of 12 residues. CDR1 and CDR2 from the germline V gene are WSHSY and SAAADI. CDR3 in amino acids: CASSVNTDTQYF. The CDR3, as DNA: TGCGCCAGCAGTGTAAACACAGATACGCAGTATTTT.

The V call is TRBV6-1, the J call TRBJ1-2; D is unclear. The V and J ends lost 4 bases and 10 bases respectively, with 13 bases between them. CDR3 length: 12 amino acids. The germline gives CDR1 MNHNS, CDR2 SASEGT. CDR3 sequence reads: CASSGRHSDYTF. CDR3 in DNA: TGTGCCAGCAGTGGAAGACATTCCGACTACACCTTC.

The J gene is TRBJ2-5, the V gene TRBV19, with D maybe TRBD1 (5 bases). This CDR3 contains 13 residues. Germline V gives CDR1 LNHDA, CDR2 SQIVND (reference sequence). V was clipped by 3 bases and J by 5 bases, with 10 bases between them. The CDR3 spells CASSMQGRETQYF. The CDR3 nucleotides are TGTGCCAGTAGTATGCAGGGCCGGGAGACCCAGTACTTC.

This sequence joins TRBV5-1 and TRBJ1-1, with D possibly being TRBD1 (6 bases). The CDR3 sequence is 16 residues long. The germline V gene has CDR1 SGHRS and CDR2 YFSETQ. Trimming stripped 0 bases from V and 4 bases from J, with 16 bases between. Written as DNA, the CDR3 is TGCGCCAGCAGCTTGGGGGGATTAACAGGGTCCACTGAAGCTTTCTTT. Translation gives CASSLGGLTGSTEAFF. Drawing the rest from reference TRBV5-1 and TRBJ1-1, the complete variable domain is KAGVTQTPRYLIKTRGQQVTLSCSPISGHRSVSWYQQTPGQGLQFLFEYFSETQRNKGNFPGRFSGRQFSNSRSEMNVSTLELGDSALYLCASSLGGLTGSTEAFFGQGTRLTVV.

The gene calls are TRBV7-8 and TRBJ2-7; D unresolved. The CDR3 loop spans 14 amino acids. Germline CDR1 is SGHVS and CDR2 is FQNEAQ. Trimming pared 1 base from V and 2 bases from J, leaving 9 bases between. The DNA for the CDR3 is TGTGCCAGCAGCTTAGGCGGCCTAACCTACGAGCAGTACTTC. It translates to CASSLGGLTYEQYF.

The gene calls are TRBV5-1 and TRBJ2-7; a weak D match, TRBD2 (6 bases). The CDR3 is made up of 13 amino acids. Trimming took 7 bases from V and 2 from J, leaving 13 bases between them. CDR1 SGHRS and CDR2 YFSETQ come from the germline V gene. The CDR3 loop reads CASGKAGTYEQYF. Here the CDR3 DNA reads TGCGCCAGCGGAAAAGCGGGCACCTACGAGCAGTACTTC.

The CDR3 is CASTTGEFRGYTF. The CDR3, as DNA: TGTGCCAGCACCACAGGGGAGTTTCGAGGCTACACCTTC. The V and J genes are TRBV6-1 and TRBJ1-2, with 7 bases that match TRBD1. V gave up 7 bases and J gave up 8 bases; unmatched junction bases: 10. This CDR3 contains 13 residues. CDR1 and CDR2 (germline): MNHNS, SASEGT.

The chain employs TRBV10-1 and TRBJ2-3; TRBD2 aligns across 8 bases. This CDR3 comprises 14 residues. CDR1 WNHNN and CDR2 SYGVQD come from the germline V gene (reference sequence). The V gene end was trimmed by 8 bases and the J gene end by 5 bases; junction bases not matched to a gene: 9. The CDR3 DNA sequence: TGCGCCAGCGGCCCCGGGGGGGCCCAAGATACGCAGTATTTT. Its translation: CASGPGGAQDTQYF.

The genes are TRBV6-1 and TRBJ2-1, with 7 bases that match TRBD1. The length of the CDR3 is 14 residues. Germline loops: CDR1 MNHNS, CDR2 SASEGT. With V trimmed by 1 base and J by 9 bases, 6 bases remained unmatched. The CDR3 DNA reads TGTGCCAGCAGTGAAGTGCACAGGGGAACTGAGCAGTTCTTC. Its translation is CASSEVHRGTEQFF.

The gene calls are TRBV27 and TRBJ2-2; D is possibly TRBD2 (6 bases). From germline, CDR1 is MNHEY and CDR2 SMNVEV (reference sequence). The ends were cut back, 1 base at V and 6 bases at J, with 9 bases in the middle. This CDR3 spans 14 amino acids. Here the CDR3 DNA reads TGTGCCAGCAGTTTATACTGGGGGGCCGGGGAGCTGTTTTTT. As protein: CASSLYWGAGELFF.

CDR3 loop: CASSLVPSPGAETQYF. The CDR3 bases are TGTGCCAGCAGCTTAGTTCCGTCGCCGGGAGCAGAGACCCAGTACTTC. The genes are TRBV7-9 and TRBJ2-5; D perhaps matches TRBD2 (6 bases). This CDR3 region has 16 residues. CDR1 is SEHNR, CDR2 FQNEAQ, per germline (reference sequence). V shed 1 base and J shed 4 bases, with 16 bases lying between them.

The rearrangement uses TRBV9 and TRBJ2-6; tentative D call: TRBD1 (7 bases). Germline-derived CDR1 and CDR2 are SGDLS and YYNGEE. The CDR3 is 15 residues long. The V end lost 3 bases, the J end lost 7 bases, and 14 bases lay between the germline ends. This chain's CDR3 is CASSARQGGANVLTF. DNA for the CDR3: TGTGCCAGCAGCGCTCGACAGGGAGGAGCCAACGTCCTGACTTTC.

The V call is TRBV7-9, the J call TRBJ1-6; a possible D gene is TRBD1 (6 bases). Deletions cut 1 base from V and 7 bases from J, with 11 bases between. Looked up from germline, CDR1 is SEHNR and CDR2 is FQNEAQ (reference sequence). This CDR3 is built from 15 residues. This CDR3 is CASSLGGQKNSPLHF. The CDR3, as DNA: TGTGCCAGCAGCTTAGGTGGACAGAAGAATTCACCCCTCCACTTT.

Only a few counts were recorded for this clone. The chain joins TRBV19 to TRBJ2-7, with TRBD2 matching 15 bases. The CDR3 has 16 amino acids. J lost 5 bases, V lost 3 bases, and 5 bases had no gene match. Germline V gives CDR1 LNHDA, CDR2 SQIVND (reference sequence). The CDR3 sequence is CASSIRTSGGANEQYF. For the CDR3, the DNA is TGTGCCAGTAGTATCCGGACTAGCGGGGGGGCTAACGAGCAGTACTTC.